Below are 8 T cell receptor beta chains sequenced from a single sample in a study of OX40 agonist ivuxolimab in advanced cancers. Sequenced by immunoSEQ multiplex PCR; TCRdb stores in-frame clones only, minus some. This sample has around 74,000 clones, with 85% to 95% found just once. This material consisted of CD4+ or CD8+ T cells sorted from blood, taken in a trial of the OX40 agonist ivuxolimab. The receptor set was obtained from an adult with an advanced solid tumor such as melanoma, head and neck, liver or kidney cancer.

This chain uses TRBV27 with TRBJ1-5, with TRBD1 as a possible D gene (5 bases). V was shortened by 4 bases and J by 6 bases, with 10 bases between the two germline ends. Germline lookup yields CDR1 MNHEY and CDR2 SMNVEV (reference sequence). There are 13 residues in the CDR3. CDR3 region: CASSWGKSQPQHF. CDR3 DNA sequence: TGTGCCAGCAGTTGGGGGAAAAGTCAGCCCCAGCATTTT.

This rearrangement joins TRBV2 to TRBJ2-7; D is possibly TRBD1 (5 bases). This CDR3 has 12 amino acids. The germline CDR1 and CDR2 sequences are SNHLY and FYNNEI. V was cut by 10 bases and J by 1 base, with 11 bases left in between. CDR3 sequence: CAIRTGSYEQYF. The CDR3 nucleotides are TGTGCCATCCGAACAGGATCCTACGAGCAGTACTTC. Full variable domain (rest looked up from reference TRBV2 and TRBJ2-7): EPEVTQTPSHQVTQMGQEVILRCVPISNHLYFYWYRQILGQKVEFLVSFYNNEISEKSEIFDDQFSVERPDGSNFTLKIRSTKLEDSAMYFCAIRTGSYEQYFGPGTRLTVT.

The chain couples TRBV4-1 to TRBJ2-7, with D perhaps being TRBD1 or TRBD2 (5 bases each). This CDR3 is built from 14 residues. Trimming stripped 4 bases from V and 2 bases from J, with 12 bases between. Per the germline V gene, CDR1 is MGHRA and CDR2 is YSYEKL. This CDR3 reads CASSLRDPPYEQYF. CDR3 DNA sequence: TGCGCCAGCAGCCTCCGGGACCCTCCCTACGAGCAGTACTTC.

This chain links TRBV5-6 with TRBJ2-5; 8 nucleotides line up with TRBD2. The CDR3 runs to 15 residues. With 1 base clipped from V and 0 bases from J, the junction kept 2 bases outside the gene matches. Germline CDR1 and CDR2: SGHDT and YYEEEE. The CDR3 nucleotides are TGTGCCAGCAGCTTGTCTAGCGGGTACCAAGAGACCCAGTACTTC. It encodes CASSLSSGYQETQYF. Looking up the rest from reference TRBV5-6 and TRBJ2-5 gives the full variable domain: DAGVTQSPTHLIKTRGQQVTLRCSPKSGHDTVSWYQQALGQGPQFIFQYYEEEERQRGNFPDRFSGHQFPNYSSELNVNALLLGDSALYLCASSLSSGYQETQYFGPGTRLLVL.

The chain combines TRBV4-1 with TRBJ1-6, with 9 bases fitting TRBD1. The length of the CDR3 is 14 residues. Germline CDR1 reads MGHRA; CDR2 reads YSYEKL. The V gene end was trimmed by 6 bases and the J gene end by 7 bases; junction bases not matched to a gene: 4. The CDR3 region is CASSHDRGNSPLHF. In nucleotides, the CDR3 is TGCGCCAGCAGTCACGACAGGGGGAATTCACCCCTCCACTTT.

This rearrangement joins TRBV6-5 to TRBJ1-4; 10 positions match TRBD1. The CDR3 covers 14 residues. J was trimmed by 7 bases and V by 6 bases; bases with no gene match: 5. The germline V gene encodes CDR1 MNHEY and CDR2 SVGAGI. In nucleotides, the CDR3 is TGTGCCAGCAGCCCCGGACAGGGGGGTGAAAAACTGTTTTTT. Translated, it gives CASSPGQGGEKLFF.

This clone was found a few times. The chain carries TRBV2 and TRBJ2-7; no definite D call. Between the trimmed V and J ends, which lost 7 bases and 4 bases, there was a span of 5 bases. This CDR3 is built from 10 residues. CDR1 and CDR2 (germline): SNHLY, FYNNEI. Here the CDR3 DNA reads TGTGCCAGCATGGGTTACGAGCAGTACTTC. Translation gives CASMGYEQYF.

The gene calls are TRBV11-2 and TRBJ2-7; D perhaps matches TRBD1 (5 bases). V dropped 1 base and J dropped 3 bases, with 16 bases sitting between them. This CDR3 has 16 residues. CDR1 is SGHAT, CDR2 FQNNGV, per germline. The CDR3 DNA reads as TGTGCCAGCAGCTTAGGTCGAGCAGGGCTCATCTACGAGCAGTACTTC. Protein product: CASSLGRAGLIYEQYF.